Presented here are 21 T cell receptor beta chains from one specimen sequenced in a study of Ad26.COV2.S vaccination and SARS-CoV-2 variants. Libraries were prepared by immunoSEQ multiplex PCR; TCRdb keeps only in-frame clonotypes and omits some of them. The sample shows roughly 380,000 clones, more than 75% of them seen only once. Treatment indicated: roughly 20 received Ad26.COV2.S at low or high dose, single or two shots; roughly five received placebo; per-sample allocation not given. Vaccine and placebo recipients were sampled on day 63 after the first injection. Source: peripheral blood, taken in a trial of Ad26.COV2.S vaccine versus placebo. Every receptor here comes from a person between 18 and 65 years old who received the Ad26.COV2.S COVID-19 vaccine or a placebo.

This clone was seen a few times. The CDR3 coding sequence is TGTGCCAGCAGTTACACGGGTCGCGTTCAGCCCCAGCATTTT. As protein: CASSYTGRVQPQHF. The rearrangement uses TRBV6-2 or TRBV6-3 and TRBJ1-5; D uncertain. Trimming left V 2 bases short and J 6 bases short, with 11 bases between. CDR3 length equals 14 residues. Germline V gene sequence: CDR1 MNHEY, CDR2 SVGEGT.

The chain uses TRBV28 and TRBJ1-4; D uncertain. Germline V gene data show CDR1 as MDHEN and CDR2 as SYDVKM. Trimming shortened V by 10 bases and J by 4 bases, and 16 bases separated the two germline ends. This CDR3 region has 14 residues. This chain's CDR3 is CATLPGKSNEKLFF. The DNA for the CDR3 is TGTGCCACCCTACCGGGAAAAAGTAATGAAAAACTGTTTTTT.

The chain uses TRBV4-1 and TRBJ2-1; 9 nucleotides line up with TRBD2. J was trimmed by 0 bases and V by 0 bases; bases with no gene match: 6. CDR1 is MGHRA, CDR2 YSYEKL, per germline. The CDR3 consists of 18 residues. CDR3 DNA: TGCGCCAGCAGCCAAGATAGTCTAGCGGGGAGCTCCTACAATGAGCAGTTCTTC. Amino acid sequence: CASSQDSLAGSSYNEQFF.

J is TRBJ2-1 and V is TRBV25-1; TRBD2 matches at 9 bases. This CDR3 contains 12 residues. With 8 bases clipped from V and 8 bases from J, the junction kept 4 bases outside the gene matches. Germline lookup yields CDR1 MGHDK and CDR2 SYGVNS. The CDR3 sequence is CASAGGFDEQFF. CDR3 nucleotides: TGTGCCAGCGCGGGAGGGTTTGATGAGCAGTTCTTC.

V is TRBV6-2 or TRBV6-3 and J is TRBJ1-2, with TRBD1 identical over 7 bases. The CDR3 has 13 amino acids. With 4 bases clipped from V and 6 bases from J, the junction kept 5 bases outside the gene matches. Germline V gene lookup returns CDR1 MNHEY and CDR2 SVGEGT. The CDR3 protein is CASSFTGVDGYTF. The CDR3, as DNA: TGTGCCAGCAGTTTCACAGGGGTGGATGGCTACACCTTC.

This clone has only one observation. The J gene is TRBJ1-2, the V gene TRBV2, with D maybe TRBD1 (6 bases). The CDR3 spans 14 residues. The germline gives CDR1 SNHLY, CDR2 FYNNEI. Trimming took off 0 bases at V and 1 base at J, with 6 bases between the two ends. This CDR3 reads CASSEAQGNYGYTF. The CDR3 coding sequence is TGTGCCAGCAGTGAAGCACAGGGTAACTATGGCTACACCTTC.

V gene TRBV4-1 combines with J gene TRBJ2-3; TRBD2 might be the D (6 bases). The V gene lost 2 bases and the J gene lost 0 bases, with 15 bases spanning the gap. The CDR3 covers 17 residues. Germline V gives CDR1 MGHRA, CDR2 YSYEKL. CDR3 bases: TGCGCCAGCAGCCAAACTCCACGGGGGACTAGCACAGATACGCAGTATTTT. It codes for CASSQTPRGTSTDTQYF.

The genes are TRBV4-1 and TRBJ2-7; 8 bases line up with TRBD1. Unmatched junction bases numbered 6, after V lost 2 bases and J lost 3 bases. The CDR3 length is 15 residues. CDR1 and CDR2 from the germline V gene are MGHRA and YSYEKL. CDR3 nucleotides: TGCGCCAGCAGCCAATCAGGACAGGGCTTCTACGAGCAGTACTTC. It encodes CASSQSGQGFYEQYF.

The J gene is TRBJ2-1, the V gene TRBV11-2; 11 bases fit TRBD1. The germline V gene encodes CDR1 SGHAT and CDR2 FQNNGV. V shed 7 bases, J shed 6 bases, and the junction held 5 bases outside the gene matches. The CDR3 totals 14 residues. Written as DNA, the CDR3 is TGTGCCAGCATCAGGGGGACAGGGGGCAATGAGCAGTTCTTC. This sequence encodes CASIRGTGGNEQFF. Variable domain in full (rest from reference TRBV11-2 and TRBJ2-1): EAGVAQSPRYKIIEKRQSVAFWCNPISGHATLYWYQQILGQGPKLLIQFQNNGVVDDSQLPKDRFSAERLKGVDSTLKIQPAKLEDSAVYLCASIRGTGGNEQFFGPGTRLTVL.

The chain uses TRBV5-4 and TRBJ2-1; 8 bases match TRBD1. The trim removed 9 bases at V and 8 bases at J, leaving 16 bases unmatched. The CDR3 has 15 amino acids. The germline V gene has CDR1 SGHNT and CDR2 YYREEE (reference sequence). The CDR3 sequence is CATEKTGESVYEQFF. Here the CDR3 DNA reads TGTGCCACCGAAAAGACAGGGGAGAGCGTTTATGAGCAGTTCTTC. Variable domain in full (rest from reference TRBV5-4 and TRBJ2-1): ETGVTQSPTHLIKTRGQQVTLRCSSQSGHNTVSWYQQALGQGPQFIFQYYREEENGRGNFPPRFSGLQFPNYSSELNVNALELDDSALYLCATEKTGESVYEQFFGPGTRLTVL.

The rearrangement uses TRBV30 and TRBJ1-4, with D possibly being TRBD1 (6 bases). Trimming pared 0 bases from V and 5 bases from J, leaving 19 bases between. Germline V gene sequence: CDR1 GTSNPN, CDR2 SVGIG (reference sequence). CDR3 length equals 17 residues. CDR3 DNA: TGTGCCTGGAGTGTTTGGGGCGGGGGCGCGTACAATGAAAAACTGTTTTTT. Translation gives CAWSVWGGGAYNEKLFF.

The V gene is TRBV7-6, the J gene TRBJ2-3; D gene ambiguous. Germline CDR1 SGHVS, CDR2 FNYEAQ. The CDR3 covers 18 residues. Trimming left V 2 bases short and J 4 bases short, with 22 bases between. CDR3 loop: CASSLRPGTQTSADTQYF. The CDR3 region has the DNA TGTGCCAGCAGCTTAAGGCCGGGCACCCAGACATCGGCAGATACGCAGTATTTT.

The chain carries TRBV30 and TRBJ1-2, with D unresolved. V was trimmed by 2 bases and J by 7 bases, leaving 17 bases between them. CDR1 and CDR2 from the germline V gene are GTSNPN and SVGIG (reference sequence). The CDR3 consists of 14 residues. CDR3 sequence: CAWSIGGRAGGYTF. The CDR3 coding sequence is TGTGCCTGGAGTATCGGAGGACGGGCGGGTGGCTACACCTTC.

This chain connects TRBV28 to TRBJ1-5, with 7 bases matching TRBD1. Germline-derived CDR1 and CDR2 are MDHEN and SYDVKM. This CDR3 has 16 residues. Trimming cost V 5 bases and J 1 base; bases outside gene matches: 8. Written as DNA, the CDR3 is TGTGCCAGCAGTACTTCAGGGGGTCGGAGCAATCAGCCCCAGCATTTT. Its translation: CASSTSGGRSNQPQHF.

This clone was seen only once. V usage is TRBV4-1 and J usage is TRBJ1-1; D is unresolved. Germline-derived CDR1 and CDR2 are MGHRA and YSYEKL. The CDR3 extends over 14 amino acids. V was trimmed by 6 bases and J by 5 bases, leaving 16 bases between them. The CDR3 region is CASSPRVFRTEAFF. The CDR3 DNA reads as TGCGCCAGCAGTCCAAGGGTTTTCCGGACTGAAGCTTTCTTT.

The J gene is TRBJ1-2, the V gene TRBV27; unclear D gene. Trimming removed 5 bases from V and 4 bases from J, with 17 bases in between. From germline, CDR1 is MNHEY and CDR2 SMNVEV (reference sequence). CDR3 size: 15 residues. The CDR3, as DNA: TGTGCCAGCAGTCGGTTACCAGCCTCGTTCTATGGCTACACCTTC. Translated, it gives CASSRLPASFYGYTF.

J is TRBJ2-7 and V is TRBV7-9; no clear D. CDR1 and CDR2 (germline): SEHNR, FQNEAQ (reference sequence). V lost 4 bases to trimming and J lost 4 bases, with 17 bases between them. The CDR3 length is 15 residues. The CDR3 loop is CASSSAASGRYEQYF. CDR3 nucleotides: TGTGCCAGCAGCTCGGCTGCCAGTGGTCGGTACGAGCAGTACTTC.

CDR3 protein: CASSQVGTGTDYGYTF. CDR3 in DNA: TGTGCCAGCAGCCAGGTAGGGACAGGGACCGACTATGGCTACACCTTC. V gene TRBV3-1 (or the pseudogene TRBV3-2) combines with J gene TRBJ1-2; 9 positions match TRBD1. With V trimmed by 3 bases and J by 3 bases, 8 bases remained unmatched. The CDR3 covers 16 residues. The germline V gene has CDR1 LGHDT and CDR2 YNNKEL (reference sequence).

The table lists this clone with a count of one. This chain joins TRBV11-2 and TRBJ2-5, with unresolved D. This CDR3 has 16 residues. CDR1 SGHAT and CDR2 FQNNGV come from the germline V gene. Trimming cost V 5 bases and J 2 bases, with 18 bases left between them. CDR3 nucleotides: TGTGCCAGCAGCCTCGCAGGTTCTGACCCACAAGAGACCCAGTACTTC. As protein: CASSLAGSDPQETQYF.

V and J are TRBV28 and TRBJ2-7; 7 nucleotides align to TRBD2. V lost 5 bases, J lost 2 bases, and 12 bases stayed unmatched. Germline lookup yields CDR1 MDHEN and CDR2 SYDVKM. This CDR3 comprises 16 residues. CDR3 residues: CASSLLQRGVTYEQYF. The CDR3 DNA sequence: TGTGCCAGCAGTCTCCTCCAACGGGGGGTTACCTACGAGCAGTACTTC.

The chain combines TRBV10-3 with TRBJ2-3; either TRBD1 or TRBD2 may supply D (5 bases each). Germline V lookup: CDR1 ENHRY, CDR2 SYGVKD. This CDR3 comprises 14 residues. Deletions cut 0 bases from V and 3 bases from J, with 7 bases between. CDR3 nucleotides: TGTGCCATCAGTGAGTCTGAGGGGACAGATACGCAGTATTTT. It translates to CAISESEGTDTQYF.